This T cell receptor beta chain stems from a study of CD8+ T cells in alopecia areata. Background on the study: Treated patients were dosed with oral tofacitinib, taking 5 to 10 mg twice daily. Study observations and caveats: Greater clonality was observed in lesional scalp samples, especially alopecia totalis/universalis, versus normal scalp.

TCR sequencing used cDNA made by reverse transcription of extracted RNA. Repertoires were generated with immunoSEQ multiplex PCR, while TCRdb's copy carries only in-frame clones and drops some. Of 140,000 to 150,000 clones in the sample, about half were seen once. Peripheral blood and lesional scalp punch biopsies were taken from alopecia areata patients. Germline lookup yields CDR1 SQVTM and CDR2 ANQGSEA. Trimming took off 4 bases at V and 5 bases at J, with 11 bases between the two ends. CDR3 size: 12 residues. Regarding this clone: The antigen is not known.

The source is a human donor with alopecia areata. This specimen consisted of CD4+ T cells sorted from blood, obtained at week 0. The chain links TRBV29-1 to TRBJ1-1, with a weak D call TRBD1 (6 bases). CDR3 loop: CSVGQGWTEAFF. The CDR3 DNA reads as TGCAGCGTTGGTCAGGGGTGGACTGAAGCTTTCTTT. Full variable domain (remainder filled in from reference TRBV29-1 and TRBJ1-1): SAVISQKPSRDICQRGTSLTIQCQVDSQVTMMFWYRQQPGQSLTLIATANQGSEATYESGFVIDKFPISRPNLTFSTLTVSNMSPEDSSIYLCSVGQGWTEAFFGQGTRLTVV.